Below, 15 T cell receptor beta chains from the same sample are listed, as sequenced in a study of early T cells in non-severe SARS-CoV-2 infection. TCRdb redid the calling of the 5' RACE reads with MiXCR, one entry per CDR3 protein. Found here are around 77,000 distinct CDR3 sequences, approximately 14% of them singletons; the top ten hold about 3.7%. Sequenced material: whole blood, taken at baseline. These receptors all come from an adult who was a healthcare worker with PCR-confirmed SARS-CoV-2 infection or an uninfected control (not recorded which).

V and J are TRBV5-1 and TRBJ2-7; TRBD2 matches at 11 bases. CDR3 length equals 16 residues. Germline CDR1 reads SGHRS; CDR2 reads YFSETQ. V lost 0 bases, J lost 2 bases, and 4 bases stayed unmatched. The CDR3 region has the DNA TGCGCCAGCAGCTTGGCGGCTAGCGGGAGGACCTACGAGCAGTACTTC. Translated: CASSLAASGRTYEQYF.

The chain couples TRBV7-2 to TRBJ2-3; unclear D gene. Deletions cut 1 base from V and 3 bases from J, with 8 bases between. The CDR3 has 14 amino acids. Germline V gives CDR1 SGHTA, CDR2 FQGNSA. The chain's CDR3 is CASSLDLWTDTQYF. The CDR3 DNA reads as TGTGCCAGCAGCTTAGATCTCTGGACAGATACGCAGTATTTT.

The V call is TRBV29-1, the J call TRBJ2-7; TRBD2 is a possible D gene (6 bases). Trimming removed 3 bases from V and 4 bases from J, with 19 bases in between. The length of the CDR3 is 15 residues. Germline-derived CDR1 and CDR2 are SQVTM and ANQGSEA. The CDR3 protein is CSVDGLGGGEYEQYF. For the CDR3, the DNA is TGCAGCGTTGACGGTCTTGGGGGAGGAGAGTACGAGCAGTACTTC.

This chain joins TRBV7-6 and TRBJ2-5; tentatively, D is TRBD2 (6 bases). The CDR3 contains 15 residues. Trimming stripped 1 base from V and 2 bases from J, with 11 bases between. Germline loops: CDR1 SGHVS, CDR2 FNYEAQ. For the CDR3, the DNA is TGTGCCAGCAGCTTAGATAGCGGAAAACAAGAGACCCAGTACTTC. Translating it yields CASSLDSGKQETQYF.

This clonotype was seen a few times. The chain joins TRBV7-2 to TRBJ2-1; TRBD2 aligns across 9 bases. Germline V gives CDR1 SGHTA, CDR2 FQGNSA. The CDR3 covers 15 residues. J lost 8 bases, V lost 5 bases, and 10 bases had no gene match. The CDR3 reads CASSPLSSGKYEQFF. The CDR3 region has the DNA TGTGCCAGCAGCCCTTTGTCTAGCGGGAAATATGAGCAGTTCTTC.

V usage is TRBV21-1 and J usage is TRBJ2-7; the D call TRBD1 from the table was never checked on the DNA. TRBV21-1 is annotated as a pseudogene. The CDR3 covers 14 residues. In nucleotides, the CDR3 is TGTGCCAGCAGCCTGGGGGAGATGGACTACGAGCAGTACTTC. Protein sequence: CASSLGEMDYEQYF.

In its sample, this clonotype was seen a few times. The J gene is TRBJ1-2, the V gene TRBV7-3, with a tentative D call TRBD1 (5 bases). V lost 0 bases and J lost 6, with 14 bases in between. Germline V gene data show CDR1 as SGHTA and CDR2 as FQGTGA. The CDR3 is made up of 15 amino acids. The CDR3 nucleotides are TGTGCCAGCAGCTTAACCTCAGCAGGGCAGGATGGCTACACCTTC. Encoded protein: CASSLTSAGQDGYTF.

This clonotype was observed a handful of times. The V and J genes are TRBV24-1 and TRBJ2-1; D is undetermined. The germline V gene has CDR1 KGHDR and CDR2 SFDVKD. The CDR3 length is 14 residues. The V end was cut by 1 base, the J end by 6 bases, with 9 bases between. The CDR3 DNA reads as TGTGCCACCAGTGATTTCGACATGTTCAATGAGCAGTTCTTC. Translation: CATSDFDMFNEQFF.

The chain employs TRBV14 and TRBJ1-4, with D possibly being TRBD1 (6 bases). CDR3 length equals 14 residues. CDR1 and CDR2 from the germline V gene are SGHDN and FVKESK. V lost 2 bases to trimming and J lost 6 bases, with 10 bases between them. CDR3 nucleotides: TGTGCCAGCAGCCAACCCAGGGGACATGAAAAACTGTTTTTT. Translated, it gives CASSQPRGHEKLFF.

This clonotype was observed a handful of times. V usage is TRBV7-2 and J usage is TRBJ2-2; 11 bases agree with TRBD2. CDR3 length: 18 amino acids. Trimming removed 6 bases from V and 0 bases from J; junction bases left unmatched: 9. Germline CDR1 SGHTA, CDR2 FQGNSA. The CDR3 nucleotides are TGTGCCAGCAGTTCACTAGCGGGAGCCCCGACGAACACCGGGGAGCTGTTTTTT. Its protein is CASSSLAGAPTNTGELFF.

CDR3 nucleotide sequence: TGTGCCATCAGACGGGGGAATGAGCAGTTCTTC. Encoded protein: CAIRRGNEQFF. This chain uses TRBV10-3 with TRBJ2-1; tentative D call: TRBD2 (6 bases). V shed 6 bases and J shed 7 bases, with 7 bases lying between them. The CDR3 has 11 residues. CDR1 and CDR2 (germline): ENHRY, SYGVKD.

There are a few counts of this clonotype. The V call is TRBV20-1, the J call TRBJ2-5, with D unresolved. The germline V gene has CDR1 DFQATT and CDR2 SNEGSKA (reference sequence). This CDR3 is 13 amino acids long. Trimming removed 0 bases from V and 0 bases from J, with 5 bases in between. CDR3 region: CSARETNQETQYF. CDR3 nucleotides: TGCAGTGCTAGAGAGACCAACCAAGAGACCCAGTACTTC.

The V and J genes are TRBV9 and TRBJ1-6; weak D call: TRBD1 (5 bases). This CDR3 spans 16 amino acids. Deletions cut 0 bases from V and 7 bases from J, with 14 bases between. The germline V gene encodes CDR1 SGDLS and CDR2 YYNGEE. The CDR3 reads CASSVDAGKRNSPLHF. CDR3 DNA: TGTGCCAGCAGCGTAGATGCAGGGAAAAGAAATTCACCCCTCCACTTT. Combining the CDR3 with reference TRBV9 and TRBJ1-6 gives the whole variable domain DSGVTQTPKHLITATGQRVTLRCSPRSGDLSVYWYQQSLDQGLQFLIQYYNGEERAKGNILERFSAQQFPDLHSELNLSSLELGDSALYFCASSVDAGKRNSPLHFGNGTRLTVT.

V and J are TRBV2 and TRBJ2-7; TRBD2 matches at 14 bases. Germline assignment: CDR1 SNHLY and CDR2 FYNNEI. V was clipped by 3 bases and J by 5 bases; unmatched bases: 18. This CDR3 comprises 20 residues. In DNA form, the CDR3 reads TGTGCCAGCAGTGACTCCCCGTCGGGGACTAGCGGGAGATTATCCCACGAGCAGTACTTC. Its translation: CASSDSPSGTSGRLSHEQYF.

This clonotype was observed a few times. The chain employs TRBV3-1 and TRBJ2-7, with TRBD2 matching 10 bases. The V and J ends lost 2 bases and 3 bases, in that order; junction bases with no gene match: 4. Germline V CDR1 and CDR2: LGHDT, YNNKEL (reference sequence). The CDR3 is made up of 15 amino acids. CDR3 nucleotides: TGTGCCAGCAGCCAACCAACTAGCGGGAACTACGAGCAGTACTTC. Residues: CASSQPTSGNYEQYF.